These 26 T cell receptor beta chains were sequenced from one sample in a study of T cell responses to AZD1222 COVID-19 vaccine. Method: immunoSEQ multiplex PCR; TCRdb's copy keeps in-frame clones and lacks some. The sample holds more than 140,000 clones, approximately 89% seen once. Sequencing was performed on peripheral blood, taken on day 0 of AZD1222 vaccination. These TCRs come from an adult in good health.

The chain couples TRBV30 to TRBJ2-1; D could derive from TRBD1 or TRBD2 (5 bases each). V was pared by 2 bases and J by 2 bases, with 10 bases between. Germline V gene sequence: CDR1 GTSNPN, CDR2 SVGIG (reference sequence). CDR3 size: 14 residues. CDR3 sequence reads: CAWSMGVAYNEQFF. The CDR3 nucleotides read TGTGCCTGGAGTATGGGGGTTGCCTACAATGAGCAGTTCTTC.

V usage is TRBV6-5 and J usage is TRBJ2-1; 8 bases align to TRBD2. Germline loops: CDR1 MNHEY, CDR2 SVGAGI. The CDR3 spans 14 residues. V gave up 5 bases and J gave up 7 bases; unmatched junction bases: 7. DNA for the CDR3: TGTGCCAGCAGTAGGGGGACTAGAACGAATGAGCAGTTCTTC. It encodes CASSRGTRTNEQFF.

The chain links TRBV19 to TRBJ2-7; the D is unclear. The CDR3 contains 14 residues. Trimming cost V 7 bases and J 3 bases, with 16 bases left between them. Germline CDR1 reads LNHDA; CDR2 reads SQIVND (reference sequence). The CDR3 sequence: CASTAGPPYYEQYF. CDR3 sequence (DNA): TGTGCCAGTACCGCAGGACCCCCTTACTACGAGCAGTACTTC.

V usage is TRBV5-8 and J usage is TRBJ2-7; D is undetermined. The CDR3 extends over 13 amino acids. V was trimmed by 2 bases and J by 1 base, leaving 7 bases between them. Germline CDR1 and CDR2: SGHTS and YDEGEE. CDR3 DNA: TGTGCCAGCAGCTTATACGGGTCCTACGAGCAGTACTTC. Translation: CASSLYGSYEQYF.

DNA of the CDR3: TGTGCCAGCAGCTTAGAGGGACAGCTGAACACTGAAGCTTTCTTT. It yields the protein CASSLEGQLNTEAFF. The chain employs TRBV7-2 and TRBJ1-1, with 7 bases aligning to TRBD1. The V gene end was trimmed by 1 base and the J gene end by 0 bases; junction bases not matched to a gene: 2. This CDR3 has 15 residues. Germline CDR1 is SGHTA and CDR2 is FQGNSA. The whole variable domain, filled in from reference TRBV7-2 and TRBJ1-1, reads GAGVSQSPSNKVTEKGKDVELRCDPISGHTALYWYRQSLGQGLEFLIYFQGNSAPDKSGLPSDRFSAERTGGSVSTLTIQRTQQEDSAVYLCASSLEGQLNTEAFFGQGTRLTVV.

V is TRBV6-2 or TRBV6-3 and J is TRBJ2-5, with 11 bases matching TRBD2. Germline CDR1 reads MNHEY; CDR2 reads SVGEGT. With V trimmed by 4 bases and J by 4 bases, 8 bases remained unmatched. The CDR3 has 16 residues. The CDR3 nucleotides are TGTGCCAGCAGTTTGGCGGGACTAGCGGCAGGAGAGACCCAGTACTTC. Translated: CASSLAGLAAGETQYF.

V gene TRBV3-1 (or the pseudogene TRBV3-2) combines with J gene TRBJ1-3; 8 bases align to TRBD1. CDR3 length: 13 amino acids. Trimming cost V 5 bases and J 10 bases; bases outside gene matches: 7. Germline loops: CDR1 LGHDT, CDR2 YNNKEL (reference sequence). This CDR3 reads CASSFRTGSTIYF. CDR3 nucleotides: TGTGCCAGCAGCTTTAGGACAGGGAGTACCATATATTTT.

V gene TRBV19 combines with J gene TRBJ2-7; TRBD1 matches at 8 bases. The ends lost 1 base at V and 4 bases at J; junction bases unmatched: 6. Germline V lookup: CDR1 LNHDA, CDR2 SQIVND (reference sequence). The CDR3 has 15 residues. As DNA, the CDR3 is TGTGCCAGTAGTATAGGACAGGGGTATATTTACGAGCAGTACTTC. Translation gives CASSIGQGYIYEQYF.

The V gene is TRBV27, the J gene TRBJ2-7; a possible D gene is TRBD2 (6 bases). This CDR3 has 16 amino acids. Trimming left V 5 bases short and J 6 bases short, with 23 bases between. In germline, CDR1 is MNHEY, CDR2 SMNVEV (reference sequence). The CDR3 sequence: CASSNQGAGRETEQYF. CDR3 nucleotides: TGTGCCAGCAGTAACCAAGGGGCGGGGCGGGAAACCGAGCAGTACTTC.

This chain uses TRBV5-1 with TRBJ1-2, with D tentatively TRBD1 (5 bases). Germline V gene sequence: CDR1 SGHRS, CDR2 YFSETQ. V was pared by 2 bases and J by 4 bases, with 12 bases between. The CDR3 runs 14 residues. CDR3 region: CASSFGGDSYGYTF. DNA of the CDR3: TGCGCCAGCAGCTTCGGCGGGGACTCCTATGGCTACACCTTC.

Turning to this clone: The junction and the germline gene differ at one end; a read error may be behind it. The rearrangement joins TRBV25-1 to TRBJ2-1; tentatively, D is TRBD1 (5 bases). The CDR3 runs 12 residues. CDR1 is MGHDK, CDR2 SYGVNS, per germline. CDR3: CASSTLDSAPVF. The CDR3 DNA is TGTGCCAGCAGTACCCTAGACAGTGCTCCAGTCTTC. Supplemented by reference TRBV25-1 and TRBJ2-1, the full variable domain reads EADIYQTPRYLVIGTGKKITLECSQTMGHDKMYWYQQDPGMELHLIHYSYGVNSTEKGDLSSESTVSRIRTEHFPLTLESARPSHTSQYLCASSTLDSAPVFGPGTRLTVL.

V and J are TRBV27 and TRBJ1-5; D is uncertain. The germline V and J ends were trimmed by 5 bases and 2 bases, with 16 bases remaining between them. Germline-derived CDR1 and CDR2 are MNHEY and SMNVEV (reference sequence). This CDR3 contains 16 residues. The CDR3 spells CASSDHKGRGNQPQHF. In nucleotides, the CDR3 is TGTGCCAGCAGTGATCATAAAGGGAGGGGCAATCAGCCCCAGCATTTT.

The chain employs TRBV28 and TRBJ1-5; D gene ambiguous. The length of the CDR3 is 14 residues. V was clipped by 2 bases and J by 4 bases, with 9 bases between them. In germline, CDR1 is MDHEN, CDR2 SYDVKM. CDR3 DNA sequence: TGTGCCAGCAGTTTAACCAGGATGAATCAGCCCCAGCATTTT. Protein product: CASSLTRMNQPQHF.

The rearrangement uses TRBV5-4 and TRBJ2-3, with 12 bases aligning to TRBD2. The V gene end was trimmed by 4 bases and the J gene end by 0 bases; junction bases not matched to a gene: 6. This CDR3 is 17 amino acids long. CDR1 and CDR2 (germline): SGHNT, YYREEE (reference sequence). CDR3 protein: CASSPLAGGTSTDTQYF. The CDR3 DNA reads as TGTGCCAGCAGCCCTCTAGCGGGGGGGACTAGCACAGATACGCAGTATTTT.

The CDR3 loop is CASSFGRDEQFF. The CDR3 DNA reads as TGTGCCAGCAGCTTCGGGAGGGATGAGCAGTTCTTC. V gene TRBV11-2 combines with J gene TRBJ2-1, with 8 bases fitting TRBD2. The J segment lost 8 bases and the V segment lost 3 bases, leaving 0 bases of the junction unmatched. CDR3 length: 12 amino acids. Germline assignment: CDR1 SGHAT and CDR2 FQNNGV.

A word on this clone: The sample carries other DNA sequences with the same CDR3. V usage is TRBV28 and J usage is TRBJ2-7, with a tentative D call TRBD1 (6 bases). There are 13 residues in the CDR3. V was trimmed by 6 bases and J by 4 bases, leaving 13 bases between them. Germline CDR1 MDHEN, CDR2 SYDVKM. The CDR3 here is CASSPGQSYEQYF. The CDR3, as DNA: TGTGCCAGCAGCCCTGGACAGAGTTACGAGCAGTACTTC.

The CDR3 region is CASSSRRGSSGKDEQFF. The CDR3 nucleotides read TGTGCCAGCAGCTCCCGGCGTGGGTCTAGCGGGAAGGATGAGCAGTTCTTC. The genes are TRBV11-2 and TRBJ2-1; TRBD2 aligns across 9 bases. This CDR3 comprises 17 residues. V shed 4 bases, J shed 8 bases, and the junction held 15 bases outside the gene matches. Germline V gene data show CDR1 as SGHAT and CDR2 as FQNNGV. The complete variable domain, with remaining parts taken from reference TRBV11-2 and TRBJ2-1, reads EAGVAQSPRYKIIEKRQSVAFWCNPISGHATLYWYQQILGQGPKLLIQFQNNGVVDDSQLPKDRFSAERLKGVDSTLKIQPAKLEDSAVYLCASSSRRGSSGKDEQFFGPGTRLTVL.

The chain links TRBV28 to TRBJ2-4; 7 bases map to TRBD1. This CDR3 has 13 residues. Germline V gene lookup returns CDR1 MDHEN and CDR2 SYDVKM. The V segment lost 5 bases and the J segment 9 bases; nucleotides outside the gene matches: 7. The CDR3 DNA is TGTGCCAGCAGTGCAATACAGGGGAGCATTCAGTACTTC. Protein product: CASSAIQGSIQYF.

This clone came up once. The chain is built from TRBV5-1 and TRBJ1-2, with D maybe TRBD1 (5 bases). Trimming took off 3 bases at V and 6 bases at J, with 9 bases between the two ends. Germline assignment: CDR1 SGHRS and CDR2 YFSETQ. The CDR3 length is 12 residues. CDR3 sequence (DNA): TGCGCCAGCAGCTCGGGGGACCATGGCTACACCTTC. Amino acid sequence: CASSSGDHGYTF.

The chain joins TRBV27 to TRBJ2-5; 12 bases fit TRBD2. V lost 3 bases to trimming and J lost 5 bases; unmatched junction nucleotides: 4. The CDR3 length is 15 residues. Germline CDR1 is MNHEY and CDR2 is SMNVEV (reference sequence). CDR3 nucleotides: TGTGCCAGCAGTTTGACTAGCGGGAGTTGGGAGACCCAGTACTTC. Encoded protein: CASSLTSGSWETQYF.

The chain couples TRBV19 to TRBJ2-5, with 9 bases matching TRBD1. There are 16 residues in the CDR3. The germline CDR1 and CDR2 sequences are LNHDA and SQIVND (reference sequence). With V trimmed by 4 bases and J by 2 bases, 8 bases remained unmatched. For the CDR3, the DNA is TGTGCCAGTAGTACATCGACAGGGGGTGGTCAAGAGACCCAGTACTTC. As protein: CASSTSTGGGQETQYF.

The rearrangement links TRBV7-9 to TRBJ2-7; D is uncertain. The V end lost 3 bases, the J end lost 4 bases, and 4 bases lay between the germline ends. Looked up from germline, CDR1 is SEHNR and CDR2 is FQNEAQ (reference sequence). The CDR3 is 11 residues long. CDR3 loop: CASSFRYEQYF. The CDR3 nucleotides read TGTGCCAGCAGCTTCCGTTACGAGCAGTACTTC. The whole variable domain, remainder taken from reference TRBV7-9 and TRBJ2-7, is DTGVSQNPRHKITKRGQNVTFRCDPISEHNRLYWYRQTLGQGPEFLTYFQNEAQLEKSRLLSDRFSAERPKGSFSTLEIQRTEQGDSAMYLCASSFRYEQYFGPGTRLTVT.

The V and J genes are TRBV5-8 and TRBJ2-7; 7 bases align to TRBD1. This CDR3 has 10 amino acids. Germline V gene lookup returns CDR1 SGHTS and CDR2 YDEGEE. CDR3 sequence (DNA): TGTGGACAGGGTGACTACGAGCAGTACTTC. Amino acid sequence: CGQGDYEQYF.

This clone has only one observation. The CDR3 sequence is CASSMGSYEQYF. The CDR3 DNA is TGTGCCAGCAGCATGGGCTCCTACGAGCAGTACTTC. The genes are TRBV28 and TRBJ2-7; no clear D gene. The germline V and J ends were trimmed by 6 bases and 0 bases, with 6 bases remaining between them. This CDR3 is built from 12 residues. The germline V gene encodes CDR1 MDHEN and CDR2 SYDVKM.

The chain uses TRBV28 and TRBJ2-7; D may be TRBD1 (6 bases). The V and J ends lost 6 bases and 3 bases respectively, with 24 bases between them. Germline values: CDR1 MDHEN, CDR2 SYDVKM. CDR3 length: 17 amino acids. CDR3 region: CASSPPLQGIIFYEQYF. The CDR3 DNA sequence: TGTGCCAGCAGCCCCCCATTACAGGGAATCATCTTCTACGAGCAGTACTTC. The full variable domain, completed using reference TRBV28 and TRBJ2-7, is DVKVTQSSRYLVKRTGEKVFLECVQDMDHENMFWYRQDPGLGLRLIYFSYDVKMKEKGDIPEGYSVSREKKERFSLILESASTNQTSMYLCASSPPLQGIIFYEQYFGPGTRLTVT.

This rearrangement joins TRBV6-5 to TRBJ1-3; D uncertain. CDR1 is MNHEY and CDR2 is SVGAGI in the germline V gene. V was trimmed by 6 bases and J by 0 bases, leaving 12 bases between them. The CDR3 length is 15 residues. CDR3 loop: CASRREALSGNTIYF. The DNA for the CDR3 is TGTGCCAGCAGAAGGGAGGCCCTCTCTGGAAACACCATATATTTT.